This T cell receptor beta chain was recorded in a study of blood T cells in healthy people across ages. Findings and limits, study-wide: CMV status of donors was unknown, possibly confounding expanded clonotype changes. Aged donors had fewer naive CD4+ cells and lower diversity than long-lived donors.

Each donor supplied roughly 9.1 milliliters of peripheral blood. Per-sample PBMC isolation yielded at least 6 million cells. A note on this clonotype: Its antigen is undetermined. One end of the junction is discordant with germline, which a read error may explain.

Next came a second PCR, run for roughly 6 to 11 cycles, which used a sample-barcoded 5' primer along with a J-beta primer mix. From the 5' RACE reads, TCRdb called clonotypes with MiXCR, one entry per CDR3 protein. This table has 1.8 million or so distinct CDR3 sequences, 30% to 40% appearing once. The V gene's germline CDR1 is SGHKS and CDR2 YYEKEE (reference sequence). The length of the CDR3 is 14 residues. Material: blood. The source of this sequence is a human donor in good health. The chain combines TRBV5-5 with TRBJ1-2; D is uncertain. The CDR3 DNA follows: TGTGCCAGCAGCTTATCTCTGGCTAACCATGGCTACACCTTC. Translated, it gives CASSLSLANHGYTF. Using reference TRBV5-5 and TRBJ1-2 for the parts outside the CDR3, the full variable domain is DAGVTQSPTHLIKTRGQQVTLRCSPISGHKSVSWYQQVLGQGPQFIFQYYEKEERGRGNFPDRFSARQFPNYSSELNVNALLLGDSALYLCASSLSLANHGYTFGSGTRLTVV.